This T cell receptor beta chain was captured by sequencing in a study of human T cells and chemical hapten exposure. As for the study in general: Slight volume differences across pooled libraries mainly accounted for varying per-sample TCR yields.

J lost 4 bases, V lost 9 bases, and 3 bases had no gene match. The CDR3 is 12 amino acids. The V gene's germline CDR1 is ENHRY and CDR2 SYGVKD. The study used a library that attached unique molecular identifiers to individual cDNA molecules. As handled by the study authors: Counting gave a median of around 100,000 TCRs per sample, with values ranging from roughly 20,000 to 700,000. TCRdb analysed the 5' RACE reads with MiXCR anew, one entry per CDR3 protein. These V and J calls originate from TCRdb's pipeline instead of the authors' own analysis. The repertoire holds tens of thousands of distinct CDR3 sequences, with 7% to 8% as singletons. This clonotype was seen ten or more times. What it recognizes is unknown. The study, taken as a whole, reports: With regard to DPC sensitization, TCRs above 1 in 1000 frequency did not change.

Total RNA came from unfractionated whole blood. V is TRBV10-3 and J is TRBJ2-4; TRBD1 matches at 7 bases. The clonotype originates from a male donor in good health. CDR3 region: CAIRDSKNIQYF. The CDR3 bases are TGTGCCATACGGGACAGTAAAAACATTCAGTACTTC.